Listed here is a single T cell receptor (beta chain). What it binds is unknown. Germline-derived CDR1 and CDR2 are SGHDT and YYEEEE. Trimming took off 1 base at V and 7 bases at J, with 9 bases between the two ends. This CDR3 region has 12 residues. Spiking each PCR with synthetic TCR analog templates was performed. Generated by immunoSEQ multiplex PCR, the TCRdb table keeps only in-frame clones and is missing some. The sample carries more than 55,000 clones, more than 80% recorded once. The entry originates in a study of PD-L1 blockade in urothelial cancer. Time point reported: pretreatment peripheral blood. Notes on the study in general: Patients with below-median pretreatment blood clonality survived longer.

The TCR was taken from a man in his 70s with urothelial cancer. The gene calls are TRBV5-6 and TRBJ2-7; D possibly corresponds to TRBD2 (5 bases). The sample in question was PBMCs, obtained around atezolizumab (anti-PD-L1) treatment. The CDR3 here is CASSLRTLEQYF. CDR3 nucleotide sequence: TGTGCCAGCAGCTTGAGGACTTTAGAGCAGTACTTC.